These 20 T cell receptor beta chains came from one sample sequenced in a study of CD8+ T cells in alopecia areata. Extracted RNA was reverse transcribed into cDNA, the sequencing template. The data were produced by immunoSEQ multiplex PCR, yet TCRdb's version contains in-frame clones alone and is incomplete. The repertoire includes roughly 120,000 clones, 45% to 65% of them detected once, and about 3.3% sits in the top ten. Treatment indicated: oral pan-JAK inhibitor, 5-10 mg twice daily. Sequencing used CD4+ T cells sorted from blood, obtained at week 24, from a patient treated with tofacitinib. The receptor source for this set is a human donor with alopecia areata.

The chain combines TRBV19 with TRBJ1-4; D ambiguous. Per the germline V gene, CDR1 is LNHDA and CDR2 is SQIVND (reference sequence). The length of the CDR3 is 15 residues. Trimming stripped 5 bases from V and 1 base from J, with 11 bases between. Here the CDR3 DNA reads TGTGCCAGTAGTGAAGACGACGTAACTAATGAAAAACTGTTTTTT. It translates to CASSEDDVTNEKLFF.

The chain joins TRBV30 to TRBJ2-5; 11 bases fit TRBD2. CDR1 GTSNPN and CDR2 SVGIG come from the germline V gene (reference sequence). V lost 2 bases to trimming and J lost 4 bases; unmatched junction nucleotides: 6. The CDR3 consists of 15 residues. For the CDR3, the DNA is TGTGCCTGGAGTTCACTAGCGGGGGTAGGAGAGACCCAGTACTTC. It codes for CAWSSLAGVGETQYF.

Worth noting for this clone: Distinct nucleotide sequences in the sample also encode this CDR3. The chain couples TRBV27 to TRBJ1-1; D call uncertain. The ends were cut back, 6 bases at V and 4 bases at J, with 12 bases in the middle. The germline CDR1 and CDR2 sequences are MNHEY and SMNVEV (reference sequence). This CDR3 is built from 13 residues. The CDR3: CASSLDFRTEAFF. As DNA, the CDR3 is TGTGCCAGCAGCTTAGACTTTCGCACTGAAGCTTTCTTT.

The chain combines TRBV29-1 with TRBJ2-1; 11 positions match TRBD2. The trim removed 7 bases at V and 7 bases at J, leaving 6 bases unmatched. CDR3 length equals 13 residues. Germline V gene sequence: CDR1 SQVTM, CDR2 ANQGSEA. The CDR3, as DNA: TGCAGCGGAATAGCGGGGGGGCGTAATGAGCAGTTCTTC. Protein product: CSGIAGGRNEQFF.

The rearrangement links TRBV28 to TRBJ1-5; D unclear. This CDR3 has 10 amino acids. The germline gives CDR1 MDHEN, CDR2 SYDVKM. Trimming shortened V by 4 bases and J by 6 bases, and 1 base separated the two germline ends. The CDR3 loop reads CASSSQPQHF. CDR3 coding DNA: TGTGCCAGCAGTTCTCAGCCCCAGCATTTT.

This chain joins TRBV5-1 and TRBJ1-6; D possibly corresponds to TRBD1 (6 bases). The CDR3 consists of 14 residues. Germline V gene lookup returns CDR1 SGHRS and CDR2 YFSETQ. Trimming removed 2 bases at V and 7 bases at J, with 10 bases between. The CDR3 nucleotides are TGCGCCAGCAGCTTAGGACAGTGGAATTCACCCCTCCACTTT. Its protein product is CASSLGQWNSPLHF.

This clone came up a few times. CDR3 nucleotide sequence: TGCAGCGCAACGGGGGGTGGCGGTACTGAAGCTTTCTTT. This sequence encodes CSATGGGGTEAFF. The V call is TRBV29-1, the J call TRBJ1-1, with D possibly matching TRBD1 (5 bases). Trimming stripped 7 bases from V and 5 bases from J, with 17 bases between. The CDR3 extends over 13 amino acids. Germline V gene sequence: CDR1 SQVTM, CDR2 ANQGSEA.

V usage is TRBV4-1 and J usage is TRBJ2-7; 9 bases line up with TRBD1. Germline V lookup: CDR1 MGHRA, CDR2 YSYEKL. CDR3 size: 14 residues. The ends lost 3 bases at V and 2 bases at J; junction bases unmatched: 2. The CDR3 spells CASSHDRGAYEQYF. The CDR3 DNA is TGCGCCAGCAGCCACGACAGGGGGGCCTACGAGCAGTACTTC.

CDR3 in amino acids: CASSYPGHLIDGPRAFF. The CDR3 DNA is TGTGCCAGCAGCTATCCGGGACACTTGATTGATGGCCCGAGAGCTTTCTTT. V gene TRBV11-2 combines with J gene TRBJ1-1; D possibly corresponds to TRBD1 (6 bases). V was trimmed by 4 bases and J by 10 bases, leaving 28 bases between them. This CDR3 is 17 amino acids long. From germline, CDR1 is SGHAT and CDR2 FQNNGV.

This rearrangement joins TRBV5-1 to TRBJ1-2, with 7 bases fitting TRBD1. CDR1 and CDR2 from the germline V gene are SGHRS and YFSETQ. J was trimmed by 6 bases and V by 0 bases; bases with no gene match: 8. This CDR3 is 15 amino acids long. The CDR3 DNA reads TGCGCCAGCAGCTTGGATACCTACAGGGGTAATGGCTACACCTTC. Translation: CASSLDTYRGNGYTF. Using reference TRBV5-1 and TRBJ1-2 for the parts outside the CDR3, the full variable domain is KAGVTQTPRYLIKTRGQQVTLSCSPISGHRSVSWYQQTPGQGLQFLFEYFSETQRNKGNFPGRFSGRQFSNSRSEMNVSTLELGDSALYLCASSLDTYRGNGYTFGSGTRLTVV.

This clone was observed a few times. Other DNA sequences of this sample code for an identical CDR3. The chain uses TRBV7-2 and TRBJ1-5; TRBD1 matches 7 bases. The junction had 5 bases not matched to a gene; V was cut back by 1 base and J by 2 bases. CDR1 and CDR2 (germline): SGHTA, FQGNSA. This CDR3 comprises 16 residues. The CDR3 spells CASSLGGGAGNQPQHF. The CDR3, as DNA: TGTGCCAGCAGCTTAGGAGGGGGCGCGGGCAATCAGCCCCAGCATTTT.

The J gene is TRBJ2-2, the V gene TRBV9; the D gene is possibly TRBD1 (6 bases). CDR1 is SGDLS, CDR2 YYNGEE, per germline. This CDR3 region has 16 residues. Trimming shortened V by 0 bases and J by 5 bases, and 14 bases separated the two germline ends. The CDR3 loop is CASSVALARGTGELFF. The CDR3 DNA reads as TGTGCCAGCAGCGTAGCTCTGGCGAGGGGGACCGGGGAGCTGTTTTTT.

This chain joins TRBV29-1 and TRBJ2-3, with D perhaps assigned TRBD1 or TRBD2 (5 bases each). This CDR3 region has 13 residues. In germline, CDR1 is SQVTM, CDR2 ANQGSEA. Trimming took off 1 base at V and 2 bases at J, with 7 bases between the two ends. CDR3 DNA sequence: TGCAGCGTTGAAGGGGGGACCACAGATACGCAGTATTTT. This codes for CSVEGGTTDTQYF.

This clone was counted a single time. This chain's CDR3 is CASTTKNIQYF. Here the CDR3 DNA reads TGTGCCAGCACTACCAAAAACATTCAGTACTTC. The chain joins TRBV7-2 to TRBJ2-4; the D is unclear. The V and J ends lost 7 bases and 2 bases respectively, with 3 bases between them. The CDR3 is 11 amino acids. Germline CDR1 and CDR2: SGHTA and FQGNSA.

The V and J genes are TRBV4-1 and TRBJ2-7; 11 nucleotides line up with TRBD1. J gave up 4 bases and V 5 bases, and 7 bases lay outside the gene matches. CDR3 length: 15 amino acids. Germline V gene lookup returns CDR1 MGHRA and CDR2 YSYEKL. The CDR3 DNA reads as TGCGCCAGCAGCTTCGGACAGGGGGCAAGGTACGAGCAGTACTTC. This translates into CASSFGQGARYEQYF.

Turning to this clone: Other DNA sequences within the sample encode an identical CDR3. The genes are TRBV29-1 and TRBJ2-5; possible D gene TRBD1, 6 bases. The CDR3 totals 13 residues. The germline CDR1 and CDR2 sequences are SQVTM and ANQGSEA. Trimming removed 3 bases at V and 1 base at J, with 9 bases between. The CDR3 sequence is CSVEVGAQETQYF. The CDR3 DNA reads TGCAGCGTTGAGGTGGGGGCCCAAGAGACCCAGTACTTC.

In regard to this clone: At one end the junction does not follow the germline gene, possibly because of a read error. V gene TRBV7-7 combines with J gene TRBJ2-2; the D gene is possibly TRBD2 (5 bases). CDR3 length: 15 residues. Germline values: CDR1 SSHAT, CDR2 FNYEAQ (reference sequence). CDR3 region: CASSPGTPNTGELLF. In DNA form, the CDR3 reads TGTGCTAGCAGCCCCGGCACTCCGAACACCGGGGAGCTGCTTTTT.

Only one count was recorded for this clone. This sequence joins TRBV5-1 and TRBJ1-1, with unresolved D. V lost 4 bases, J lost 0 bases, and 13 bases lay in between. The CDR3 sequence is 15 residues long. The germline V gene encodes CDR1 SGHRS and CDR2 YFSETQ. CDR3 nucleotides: TGCGCCAGCAGCCCCACGGCGGGTATGAACACTGAAGCTTTCTTT. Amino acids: CASSPTAGMNTEAFF.

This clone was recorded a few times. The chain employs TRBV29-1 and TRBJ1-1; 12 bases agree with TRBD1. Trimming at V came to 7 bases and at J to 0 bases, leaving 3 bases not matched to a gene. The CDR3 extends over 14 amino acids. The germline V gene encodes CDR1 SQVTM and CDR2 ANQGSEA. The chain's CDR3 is CSGGTGGVNTEAFF. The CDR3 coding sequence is TGCAGCGGCGGGACAGGGGGCGTGAACACTGAAGCTTTCTTT.

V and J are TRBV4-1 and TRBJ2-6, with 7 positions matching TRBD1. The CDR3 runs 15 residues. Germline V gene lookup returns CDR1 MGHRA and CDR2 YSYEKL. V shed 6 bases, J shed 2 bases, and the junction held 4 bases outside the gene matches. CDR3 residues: CASRPTGTGANVLTF. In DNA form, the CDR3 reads TGCGCCAGCAGGCCGACAGGGACTGGGGCCAACGTCCTGACTTTC.